The source of this T cell receptor beta chain is a study of T cell responses to AZD1222 COVID-19 vaccine. Of note for this clone: Its antigen remains unknown.

Study observations and caveats: The reported proportion of spike-specific TCRs targeting unmutated variant regions was nearly half.

Sequencing used immunoSEQ multiplex PCR; TCRdb keeps in-frame clones, though not all of them. The sample carries about 130,000 clones, over 85% recorded once. Germline V gene sequence: CDR1 SGHRS, CDR2 YFSETQ. Trimming shortened V by 2 bases and J by 8 bases, and 10 bases separated the two germline ends. The CDR3 length is 13 residues. This clonotype was sampled from an adult who received the AZD1222 COVID-19 vaccine. Sample: peripheral blood, taken 28 days after the second AZD1222 dose. The rearrangement joins TRBV5-1 to TRBJ1-4, with D maybe TRBD1 (5 bases). In nucleotides, the CDR3 is TGCGCCAGCAGCTTCCAGGGCCGCGAAAAACTGTTTTTT. Amino acid sequence: CASSFQGREKLFF.